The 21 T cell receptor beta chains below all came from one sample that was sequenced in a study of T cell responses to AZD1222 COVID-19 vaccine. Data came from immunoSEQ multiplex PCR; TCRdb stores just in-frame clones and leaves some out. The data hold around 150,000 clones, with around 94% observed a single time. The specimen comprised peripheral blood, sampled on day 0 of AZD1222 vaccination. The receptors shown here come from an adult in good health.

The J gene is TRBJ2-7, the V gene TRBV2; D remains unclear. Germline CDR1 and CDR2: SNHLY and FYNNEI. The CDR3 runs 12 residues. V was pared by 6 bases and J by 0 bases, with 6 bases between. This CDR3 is CASSSSSYEQYV. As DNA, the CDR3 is TGTGCCAGCAGCTCTAGCTCCTACGAGCAGTACGTC.

The CDR3 region is CASRPTGSDEQYV. The CDR3 DNA follows: TGTGCCAGCAGGCCAACAGGTTCTGACGAGCAGTACGTC. The chain joins TRBV27 to TRBJ2-7; TRBD1 is a possible D gene (5 bases). The germline V gene encodes CDR1 MNHEY and CDR2 SMNVEV (reference sequence). Trimming removed 6 bases from V and 5 bases from J, with 14 bases in between. This CDR3 has 13 residues.

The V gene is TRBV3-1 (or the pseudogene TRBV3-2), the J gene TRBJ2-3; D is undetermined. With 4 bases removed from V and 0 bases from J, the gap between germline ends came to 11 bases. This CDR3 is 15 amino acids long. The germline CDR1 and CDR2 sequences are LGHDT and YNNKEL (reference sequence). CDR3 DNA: TGTGCCAGCAGCCTAAACCTAAAGAGCACAGATACGCAGTATTTT. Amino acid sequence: CASSLNLKSTDTQYF.

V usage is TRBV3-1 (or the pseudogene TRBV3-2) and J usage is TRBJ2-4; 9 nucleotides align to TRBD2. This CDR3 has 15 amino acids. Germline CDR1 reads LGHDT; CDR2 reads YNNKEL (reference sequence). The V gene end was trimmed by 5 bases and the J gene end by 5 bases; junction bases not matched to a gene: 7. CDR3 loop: CASSRTSVNQNIQYF. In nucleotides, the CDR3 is TGTGCCAGCAGCAGGACTAGCGTAAACCAAAACATTCAGTACTTC.

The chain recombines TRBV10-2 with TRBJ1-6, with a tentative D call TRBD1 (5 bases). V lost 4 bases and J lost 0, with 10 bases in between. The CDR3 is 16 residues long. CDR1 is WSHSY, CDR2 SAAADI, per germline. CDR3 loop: CASSVGLSSYNSPLHF. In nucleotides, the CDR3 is TGCGCCAGCAGTGTGGGACTGAGCTCCTATAATTCACCCCTCCACTTT.

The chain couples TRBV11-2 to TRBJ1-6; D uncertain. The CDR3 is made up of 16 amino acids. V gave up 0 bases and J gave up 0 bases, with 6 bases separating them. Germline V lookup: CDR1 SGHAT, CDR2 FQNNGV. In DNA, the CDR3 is TGTGCCAGCAGCTTAGATCGGAGCTCCTATAATTCACCCCTCCACTTT. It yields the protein CASSLDRSSYNSPLHF.

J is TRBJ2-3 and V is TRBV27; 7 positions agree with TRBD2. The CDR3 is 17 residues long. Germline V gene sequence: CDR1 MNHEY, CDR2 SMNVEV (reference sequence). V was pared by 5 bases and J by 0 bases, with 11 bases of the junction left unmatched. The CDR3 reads CASSPSMGSGSTDTQYF. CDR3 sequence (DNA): TGTGCCAGCAGTCCCTCCATGGGTAGCGGGAGCACAGATACGCAGTATTTT.

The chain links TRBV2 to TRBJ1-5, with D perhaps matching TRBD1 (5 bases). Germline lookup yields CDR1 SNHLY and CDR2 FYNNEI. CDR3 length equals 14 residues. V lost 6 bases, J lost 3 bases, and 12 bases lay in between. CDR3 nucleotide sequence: TGTGCCAGCAGAGACCGGGGCTTCAATCAGCCCCAGCATTTT. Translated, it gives CASRDRGFNQPQHF.

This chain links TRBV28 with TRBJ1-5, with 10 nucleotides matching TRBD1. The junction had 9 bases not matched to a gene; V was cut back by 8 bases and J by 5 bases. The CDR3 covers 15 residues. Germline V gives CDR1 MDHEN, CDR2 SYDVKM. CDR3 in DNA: TGTGCCAGCGGGAGGAGACAGGGGGCGTATCAGCCCCAGCATTTT. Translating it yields CASGRRQGAYQPQHF. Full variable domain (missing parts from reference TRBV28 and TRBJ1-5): DVKVTQSSRYLVKRTGEKVFLECVQDMDHENMFWYRQDPGLGLRLIYFSYDVKMKEKGDIPEGYSVSREKKERFSLILESASTNQTSMYLCASGRRQGAYQPQHFGDGTRLSIL.

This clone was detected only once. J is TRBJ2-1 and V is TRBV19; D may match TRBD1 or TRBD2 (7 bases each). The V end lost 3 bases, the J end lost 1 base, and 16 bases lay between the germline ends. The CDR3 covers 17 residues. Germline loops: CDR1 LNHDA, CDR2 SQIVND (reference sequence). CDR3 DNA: TGTGCCAGTAGTATCAGCAGGGGGGGAATGTCCTACAATGAGCAGTTCTTC. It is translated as CASSISRGGMSYNEQFF.

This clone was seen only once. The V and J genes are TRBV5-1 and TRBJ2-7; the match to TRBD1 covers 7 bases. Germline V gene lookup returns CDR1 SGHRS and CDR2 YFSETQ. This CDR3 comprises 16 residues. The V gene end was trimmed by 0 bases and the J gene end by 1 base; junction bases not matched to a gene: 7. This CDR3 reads CASSLADEGASYEQYV. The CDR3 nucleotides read TGCGCCAGCAGCTTGGCCGATGAGGGGGCATCCTACGAGCAGTACGTC.

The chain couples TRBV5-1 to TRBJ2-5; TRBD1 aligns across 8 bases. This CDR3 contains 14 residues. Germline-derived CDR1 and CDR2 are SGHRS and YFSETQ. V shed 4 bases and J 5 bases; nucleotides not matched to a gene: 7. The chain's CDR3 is CASSRVGDRETQYF. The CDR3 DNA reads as TGCGCCAGCAGCCGGGTTGGGGACAGGGAGACCCAGTACTTC.

CDR3 protein: CASSPNHRGIQYF. The CDR3 bases are TGTGCCAGCAGTCCGAACCACAGGGGAATTCAGTACTTC. This sequence joins TRBV28 and TRBJ2-4; 7 nucleotides align to TRBD1. Germline values: CDR1 MDHEN, CDR2 SYDVKM. CDR3 length: 13 residues. With V trimmed by 5 bases and J by 10 bases, 8 bases remained unmatched.

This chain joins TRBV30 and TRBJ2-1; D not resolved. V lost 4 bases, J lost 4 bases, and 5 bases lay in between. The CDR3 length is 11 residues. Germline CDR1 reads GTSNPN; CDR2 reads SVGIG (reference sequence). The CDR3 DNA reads TGTGCCTGGACTAGGTACAATGAGCAGTTCTTC. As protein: CAWTRYNEQFF.

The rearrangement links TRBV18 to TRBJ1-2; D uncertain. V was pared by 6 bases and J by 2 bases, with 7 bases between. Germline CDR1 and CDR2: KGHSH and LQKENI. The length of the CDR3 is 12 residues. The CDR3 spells CASSHGNYGYTF. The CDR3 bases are TGTGCCAGCTCCCACGGGAACTATGGCTACACCTTC.

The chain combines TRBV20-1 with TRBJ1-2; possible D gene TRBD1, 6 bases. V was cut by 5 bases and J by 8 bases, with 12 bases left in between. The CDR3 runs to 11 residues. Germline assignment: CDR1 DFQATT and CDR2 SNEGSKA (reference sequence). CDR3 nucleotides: TGCAGTGCTCAGGGGTTCGGGGGCTACACCTTC. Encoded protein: CSAQGFGGYTF.

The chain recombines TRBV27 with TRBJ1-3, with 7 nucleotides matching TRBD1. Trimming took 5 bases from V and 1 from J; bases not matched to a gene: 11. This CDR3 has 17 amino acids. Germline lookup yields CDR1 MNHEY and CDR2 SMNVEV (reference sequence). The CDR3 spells CASSRDSPGRSGNTIYF. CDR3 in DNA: TGTGCCAGCAGTCGGGACAGCCCTGGCCGATCTGGAAACACCATATATTTT.

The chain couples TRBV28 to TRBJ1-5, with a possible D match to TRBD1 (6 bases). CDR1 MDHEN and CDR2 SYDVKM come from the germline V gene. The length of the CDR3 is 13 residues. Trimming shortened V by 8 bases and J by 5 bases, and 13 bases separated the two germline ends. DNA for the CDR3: TGTGCCAGCGCCGTGGACAGCTATCAGCCCCAGCATTTT. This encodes CASAVDSYQPQHF.

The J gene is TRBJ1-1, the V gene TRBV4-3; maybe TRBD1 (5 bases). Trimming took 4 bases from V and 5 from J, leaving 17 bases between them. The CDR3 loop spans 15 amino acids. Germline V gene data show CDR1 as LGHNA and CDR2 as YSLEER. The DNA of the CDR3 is TGCGCCAGCAGCCCTGGGAGGGAATGGGGGACTGAAGCTTTCTTT. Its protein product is CASSPGREWGTEAFF.

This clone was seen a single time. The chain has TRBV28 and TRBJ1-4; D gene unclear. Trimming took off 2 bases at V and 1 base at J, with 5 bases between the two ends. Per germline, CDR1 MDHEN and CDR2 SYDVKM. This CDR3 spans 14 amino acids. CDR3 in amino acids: CASSLGLTNEKLFF. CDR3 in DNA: TGTGCCAGCAGTTTAGGACTAACTAATGAAAAACTGTTTTTT.

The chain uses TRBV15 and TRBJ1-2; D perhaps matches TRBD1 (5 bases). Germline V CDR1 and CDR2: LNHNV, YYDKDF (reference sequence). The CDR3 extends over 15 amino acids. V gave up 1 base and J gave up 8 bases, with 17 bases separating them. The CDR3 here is CATSRGPRAEDGYTF. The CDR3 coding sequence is TGTGCCACCAGCAGAGGTCCCAGGGCGGAAGACGGCTACACCTTC.